Sequencing of this TCR beta chain was carried out in a study of human T cells and chemical hapten exposure. TCRdb re-called the RACE reads through MiXCR, storing one row per CDR3 protein. The top ten clones hold roughly 3.6% of a sample with around 75,000 distinct CDR3 sequences, 12% of them seen once. Time point indicated: patch test 1, 2 weeks after DPC sensitization. Treatment defined: therapeutic diphenylcyclopropenone sensitization with weekly scalp DPC. This clonotype was seen at least ten times. Per the germline V gene, CDR1 is DFQATT and CDR2 is SNEGSKA (reference sequence). CDR3 length: 15 amino acids. Trimming removed 1 base from V and 4 bases from J, with 16 bases in between.

The receptor comes from a woman in her fifties or sixties with alopecia areata. Some clones in this sample may be carry-over from other donors' samples. Sequenced material: whole blood, taken in connection with sensitization to the hapten diphenylcyclopropenone (DPC). This chain connects TRBV20-1 to TRBJ1-2; a possible D gene is TRBD1 (6 bases). CDR3 residues: CSARGGTGRGYGYTF. The CDR3, as DNA: TGCAGTGCTAGAGGCGGCACAGGGCGCGGCTATGGCTACACCTTC.